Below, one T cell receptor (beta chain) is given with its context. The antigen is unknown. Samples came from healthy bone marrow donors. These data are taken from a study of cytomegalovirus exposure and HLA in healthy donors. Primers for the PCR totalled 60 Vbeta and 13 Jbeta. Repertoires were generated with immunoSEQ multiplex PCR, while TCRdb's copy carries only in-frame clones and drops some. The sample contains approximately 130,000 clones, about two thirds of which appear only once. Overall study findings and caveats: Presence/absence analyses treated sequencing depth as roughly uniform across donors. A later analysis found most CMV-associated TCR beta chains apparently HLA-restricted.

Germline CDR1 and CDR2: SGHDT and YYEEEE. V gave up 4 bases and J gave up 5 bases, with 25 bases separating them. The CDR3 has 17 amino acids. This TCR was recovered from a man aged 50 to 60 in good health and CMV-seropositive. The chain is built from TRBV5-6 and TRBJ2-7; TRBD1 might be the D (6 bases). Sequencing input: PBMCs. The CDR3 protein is CASSRNLGQLLKNEQYF. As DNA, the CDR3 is TGTGCCAGCAGCCGTAACCTTGGACAGCTACTAAAGAACGAGCAGTACTTC.